This TCR beta chain stems from a study of T cell changes during pregnancy in multiple sclerosis. Data came from immunoSEQ multiplex PCR; TCRdb stores just in-frame clones and leaves some out. The table includes around 95,000 clones, about nine tenths detected once. V lost 0 bases to trimming and J lost 6 bases, with 12 bases between them. The CDR3 loop spans 14 amino acids. CDR1 is SGHTA, CDR2 FQGNSA, per germline. The chain links TRBV7-2 to TRBJ2-7, with D possibly matching TRBD2 (6 bases). This clonotype was sampled from a female donor with multiple sclerosis, enrolled in a pregnancy study. This specimen was peripheral blood, taken after pregnancy. In DNA, the CDR3 is TGTGCCAGCAGCTTAGCGCCTATGGGGGGCGAGCAGTACTTC. Residues: CASSLAPMGGEQYF.